The following is a TCR beta chain sequence with its context. Antigen specificity is unknown. The record originates from a study of cytomegalovirus exposure and HLA in healthy donors. Whole-study findings and limits: Most TCR sequences were rare, but some public TCRs occurred in many donors. The authors later linked a missense DCLRE1C variant to TCR beta V- and J-gene trimming. In a later analysis, DRB1 alleles had the most associated TCRs; HLA-C alleles the fewest.

V was trimmed by 5 bases and J by 3 bases, leaving 13 bases between them. The CDR3 runs 14 residues. The germline gives CDR1 MDHEN, CDR2 SYDVKM. PCR used 60 Vbeta primers and 13 Jbeta primers. Generated by immunoSEQ multiplex PCR, the TCRdb table keeps only in-frame clones and is missing some. The sample has about 160,000 clones; more than 65% are singletons. The chain is built from TRBV28 and TRBJ1-1; D uncertain. What was sequenced was PBMCs. This TCR was sampled from a man aged 45-60 years in good health and CMV-seropositive. The chain's CDR3 is CASSLRVPYTEAFF. For the CDR3, the DNA is TGTGCCAGCAGTCTCCGGGTCCCGTACACTGAAGCTTTCTTT.